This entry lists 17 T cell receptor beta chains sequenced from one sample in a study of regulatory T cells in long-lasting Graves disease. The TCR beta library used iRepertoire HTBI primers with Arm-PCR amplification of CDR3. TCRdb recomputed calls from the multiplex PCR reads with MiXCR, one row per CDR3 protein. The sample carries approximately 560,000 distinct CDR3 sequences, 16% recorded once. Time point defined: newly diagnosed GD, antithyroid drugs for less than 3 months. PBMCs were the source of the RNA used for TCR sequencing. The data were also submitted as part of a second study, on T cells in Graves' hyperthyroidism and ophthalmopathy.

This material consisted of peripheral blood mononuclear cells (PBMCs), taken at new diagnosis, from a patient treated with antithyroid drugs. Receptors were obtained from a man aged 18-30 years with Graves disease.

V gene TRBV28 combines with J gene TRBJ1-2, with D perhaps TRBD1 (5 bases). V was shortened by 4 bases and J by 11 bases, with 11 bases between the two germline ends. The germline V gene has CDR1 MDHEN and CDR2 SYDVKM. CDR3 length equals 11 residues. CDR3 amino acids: CASSSRERYTF. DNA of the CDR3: TGTGCCAGCAGTTCCAGGGAAAGGTACACCTTC.

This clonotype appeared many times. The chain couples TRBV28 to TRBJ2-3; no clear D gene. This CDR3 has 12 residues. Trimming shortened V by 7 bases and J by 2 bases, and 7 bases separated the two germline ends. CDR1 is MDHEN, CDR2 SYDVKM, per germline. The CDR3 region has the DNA TGTGCCAGCACCAACCCCACAGATACGCAGTATTTT. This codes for CASTNPTDTQYF.

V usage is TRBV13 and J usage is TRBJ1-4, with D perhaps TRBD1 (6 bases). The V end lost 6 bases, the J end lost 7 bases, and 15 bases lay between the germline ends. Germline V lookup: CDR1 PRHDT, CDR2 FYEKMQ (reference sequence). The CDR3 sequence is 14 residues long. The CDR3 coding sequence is TGTGCCAGCAGTTCTTCAGGGGTTGGTGAAAAACTGTTTTTT. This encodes CASSSSGVGEKLFF.

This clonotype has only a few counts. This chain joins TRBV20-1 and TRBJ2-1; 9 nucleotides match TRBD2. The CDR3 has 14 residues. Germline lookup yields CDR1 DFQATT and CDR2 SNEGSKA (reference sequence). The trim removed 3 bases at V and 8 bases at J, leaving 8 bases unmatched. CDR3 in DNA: TGCAGTGCTAGGGTTAGCGGGAGTGTCGATGAGCAGTTCTTC. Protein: CSARVSGSVDEQFF.

In nucleotides, the CDR3 is TGTGCCAGTAGTATAGACCAAGGGGGCAATCAGCCCCAGCATTTT. Amino acids: CASSIDQGGNQPQHF. The chain couples TRBV19 to TRBJ1-5; the D gene is possibly TRBD1 (5 bases). This CDR3 is built from 15 residues. From germline, CDR1 is LNHDA and CDR2 SQIVND (reference sequence). The V and J ends lost 0 bases and 2 bases respectively, with 8 bases between them.

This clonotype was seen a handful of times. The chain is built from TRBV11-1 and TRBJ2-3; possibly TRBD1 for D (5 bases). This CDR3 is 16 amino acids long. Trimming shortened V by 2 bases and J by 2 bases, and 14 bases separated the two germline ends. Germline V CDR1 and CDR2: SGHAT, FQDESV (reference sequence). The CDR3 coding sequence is TGTGCCAGCAGCTTACGGGCCGCAGGGTTCACAGATACGCAGTATTTT. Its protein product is CASSLRAAGFTDTQYF.

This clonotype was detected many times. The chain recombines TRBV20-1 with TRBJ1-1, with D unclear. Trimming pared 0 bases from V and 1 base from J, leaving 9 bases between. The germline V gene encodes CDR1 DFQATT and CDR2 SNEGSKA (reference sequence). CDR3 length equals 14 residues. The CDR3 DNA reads TGCAGTGCTAGAGATCTCCGCAGGAACACTGAAGCTTTCTTT. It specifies CSARDLRRNTEAFF.

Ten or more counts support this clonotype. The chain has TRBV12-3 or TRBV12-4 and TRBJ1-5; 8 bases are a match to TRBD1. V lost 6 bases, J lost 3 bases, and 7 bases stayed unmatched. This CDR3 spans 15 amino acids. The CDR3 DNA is TGTGCCAGCAGCCGCGGACAGGGTTACAATCAGCCCCAGCATTTT. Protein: CASSRGQGYNQPQHF.

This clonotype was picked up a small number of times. The CDR3 sequence: CASSGGDYHNQPQHF. The CDR3 coding sequence is TGTGCCAGTAGTGGAGGGGATTATCACAATCAGCCCCAGCATTTT. J is TRBJ1-5 and V is TRBV19; D possibly corresponds to TRBD1 (5 bases). Germline-derived CDR1 and CDR2 are LNHDA and SQIVND (reference sequence). V was trimmed by 5 bases and J by 3 bases, leaving 14 bases between them. This CDR3 has 15 residues. Full variable domain (rest looked up from reference TRBV19 and TRBJ1-5): DGGITQSPKYLFRKEGQNVTLSCEQNLNHDAMYWYRQDPGQGLRLIYYSQIVNDFQKGDIAEGYSVSREKKESFPLTVTSAQKNPTAFYLCASSGGDYHNQPQHFGDGTRLSIL.

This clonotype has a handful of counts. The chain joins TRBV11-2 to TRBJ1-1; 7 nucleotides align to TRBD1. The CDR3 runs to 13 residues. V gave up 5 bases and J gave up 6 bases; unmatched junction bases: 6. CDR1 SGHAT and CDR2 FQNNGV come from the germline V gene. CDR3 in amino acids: CASSPWQGAEAFF. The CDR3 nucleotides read TGTGCCAGCAGCCCGTGGCAGGGGGCTGAAGCTTTCTTT.

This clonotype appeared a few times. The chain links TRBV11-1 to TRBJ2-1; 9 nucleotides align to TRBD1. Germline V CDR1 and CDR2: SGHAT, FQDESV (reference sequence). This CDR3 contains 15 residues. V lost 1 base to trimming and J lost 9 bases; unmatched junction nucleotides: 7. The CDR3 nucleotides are TGTGCCAGCAGCTTAGAAACAGGGGGCTTGGGTGAGCAGTTCTTC. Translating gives CASSLETGGLGEQFF.

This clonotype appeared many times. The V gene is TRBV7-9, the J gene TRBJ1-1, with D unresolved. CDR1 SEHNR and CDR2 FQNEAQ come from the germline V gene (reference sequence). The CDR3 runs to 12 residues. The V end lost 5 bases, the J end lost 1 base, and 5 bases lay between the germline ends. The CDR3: CASSEGNTEAFF. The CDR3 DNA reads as TGTGCCAGCAGCGAGGGGAACACTGAAGCTTTCTTT.

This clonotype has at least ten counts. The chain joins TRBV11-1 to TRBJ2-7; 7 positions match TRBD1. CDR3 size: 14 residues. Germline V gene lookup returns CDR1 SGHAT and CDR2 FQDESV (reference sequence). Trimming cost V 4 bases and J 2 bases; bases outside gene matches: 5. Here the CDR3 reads CASSSRGSAYEQYF. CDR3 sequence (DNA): TGTGCCAGCAGCTCCAGGGGGAGTGCCTACGAGCAGTACTTC. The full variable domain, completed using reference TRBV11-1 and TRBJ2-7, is EAEVAQSPRYKITEKSQAVAFWCDPISGHATLYWYRQILGQGPELLVQFQDESVVDDSQLPKDRFSAERLKGVDSTLKIQPAELGDSAMYLCASSSRGSAYEQYFGPGTRLTVT.

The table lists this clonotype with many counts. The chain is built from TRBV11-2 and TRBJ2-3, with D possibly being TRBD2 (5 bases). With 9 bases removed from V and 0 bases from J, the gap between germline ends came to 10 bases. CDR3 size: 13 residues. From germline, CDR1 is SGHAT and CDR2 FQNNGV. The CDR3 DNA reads TGTGCCAGTGCTCGGGGAAGCACAGATACGCAGTATTTT. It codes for CASARGSTDTQYF.

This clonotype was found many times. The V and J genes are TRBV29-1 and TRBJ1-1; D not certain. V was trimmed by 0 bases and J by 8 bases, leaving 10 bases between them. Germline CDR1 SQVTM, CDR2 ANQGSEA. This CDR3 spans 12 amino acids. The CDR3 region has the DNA TGCAGCGTTGAAGATCCGCCTTTGGAAGCTTTCTTT. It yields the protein CSVEDPPLEAFF.

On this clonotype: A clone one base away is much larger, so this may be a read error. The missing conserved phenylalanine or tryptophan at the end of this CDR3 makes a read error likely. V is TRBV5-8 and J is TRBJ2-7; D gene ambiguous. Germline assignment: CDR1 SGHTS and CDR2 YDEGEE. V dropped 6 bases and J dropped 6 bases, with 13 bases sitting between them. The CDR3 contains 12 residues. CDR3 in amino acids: CASTAWASEQYL. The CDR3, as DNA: TGTGCCAGCACCGCTTGGGCGTCCGAGCAGTACCTC.

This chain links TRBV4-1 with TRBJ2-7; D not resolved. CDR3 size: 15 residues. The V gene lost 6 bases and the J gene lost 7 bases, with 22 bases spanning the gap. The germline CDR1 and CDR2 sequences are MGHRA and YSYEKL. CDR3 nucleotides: TGCGCCAGCAGTCCCGATCCGAGACCCAGCTGGGAGCAGTACTTC. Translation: CASSPDPRPSWEQYF.